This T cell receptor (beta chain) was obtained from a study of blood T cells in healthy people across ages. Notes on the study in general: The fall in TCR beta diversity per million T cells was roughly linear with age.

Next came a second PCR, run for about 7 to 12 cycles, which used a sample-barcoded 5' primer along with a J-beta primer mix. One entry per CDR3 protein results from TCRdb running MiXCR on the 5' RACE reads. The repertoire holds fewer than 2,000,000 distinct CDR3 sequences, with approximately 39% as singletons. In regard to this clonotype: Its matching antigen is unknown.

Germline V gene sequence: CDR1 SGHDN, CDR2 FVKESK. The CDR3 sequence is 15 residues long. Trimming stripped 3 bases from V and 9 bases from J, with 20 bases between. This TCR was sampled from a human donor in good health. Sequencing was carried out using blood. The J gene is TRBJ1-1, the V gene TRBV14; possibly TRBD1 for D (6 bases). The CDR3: CASSQRFLDSSKAFF. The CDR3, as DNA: TGTGCCAGCAGCCAGCGTTTTCTGGACAGTAGTAAAGCTTTCTTT.